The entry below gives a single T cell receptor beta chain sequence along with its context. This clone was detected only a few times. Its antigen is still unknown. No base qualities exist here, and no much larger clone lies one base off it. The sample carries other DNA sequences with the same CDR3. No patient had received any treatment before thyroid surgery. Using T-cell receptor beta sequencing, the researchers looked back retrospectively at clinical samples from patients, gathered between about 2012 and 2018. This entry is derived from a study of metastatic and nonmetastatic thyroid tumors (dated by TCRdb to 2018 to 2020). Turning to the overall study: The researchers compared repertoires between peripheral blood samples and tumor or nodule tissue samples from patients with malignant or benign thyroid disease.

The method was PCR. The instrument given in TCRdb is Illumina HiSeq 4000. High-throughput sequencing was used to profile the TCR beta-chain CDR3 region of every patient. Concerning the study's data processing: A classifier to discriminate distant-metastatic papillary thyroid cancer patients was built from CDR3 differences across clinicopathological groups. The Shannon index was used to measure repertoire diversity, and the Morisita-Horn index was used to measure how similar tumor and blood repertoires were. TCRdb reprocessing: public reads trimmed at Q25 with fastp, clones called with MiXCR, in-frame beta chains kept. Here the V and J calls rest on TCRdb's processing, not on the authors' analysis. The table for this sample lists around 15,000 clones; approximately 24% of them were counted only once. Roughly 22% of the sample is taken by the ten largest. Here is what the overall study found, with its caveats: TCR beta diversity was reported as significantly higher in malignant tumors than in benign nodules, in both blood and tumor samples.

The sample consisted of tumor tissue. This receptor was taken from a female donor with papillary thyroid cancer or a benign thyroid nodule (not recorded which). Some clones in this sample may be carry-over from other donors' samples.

The nucleotide sequence is given as TGTGCCAGCTCACCACCAGGGCAGGGAGCAGGAGTAGCCAAAAACATTCAGTACTTC. Protein translation: CASSPPGQGAGVAKNIQYF. The chain is made from TRBV18 and TRBJ2-4; the D gene assignment is perhaps TRBD1 or TRBD2, with each matching 5 bases. According to the germline V gene, CDR1 reads KGHSH and CDR2 reads LQKENI. The trim is 0 bases for V and 0 bases for J, with a gap of 18 bases between the germline ends. Including cysteine and phenylalanine, the CDR3 has 19 amino acids. Only CDR3 DNA remains: 57 bases, in frame from the first base.